This TCR beta chain was identified during a study of shared clonotypes between healthy human individuals. Sequencing was performed with immunoSEQ multiplex PCR; in TCRdb, only in-frame clones are kept and a portion is missing. The sample includes about 2.4 million clones, around 94% seen only once; the top ten take about 0.13%. Points from the study as a whole: Clonotypes shared by all four donors outscored non-shared clonotypes in generation probability.

Details on this clone: The antigen is unknown.

Trimming took 0 bases from V and 7 from J, leaving 13 bases between them. This CDR3 spans 14 amino acids. CDR1 and CDR2 from the germline V gene are SGDLS and YYNGEE. The chain is built from TRBV9 and TRBJ2-5; D might be TRBD1 (6 bases). This receptor was identified in a man younger than 35 in good health. The sample consisted of naive CD4+ T cells sorted from blood. The subset: CD45RA+ positively selected. The CDR3: CASSVDPLGGTQYF. CDR3 coding DNA: TGTGCCAGCAGCGTAGATCCCCTAGGGGGGACCCAGTACTTC.